This T cell receptor beta chain was recorded in a study of lymphopenia after photon versus proton radiotherapy. About this clone itself: The target antigen is unknown.

Germline loops: CDR1 SNHLY, CDR2 FYNNEI. V was shortened by 6 bases and J by 3 bases, with 15 bases between the two germline ends. This CDR3 spans 14 amino acids. Whole-study findings and limits: Relative stability marked proton patients; photon patients lost diversity and naive cells. Post-nadir diversity loss with photons came from oligoclonal expansion, particularly CD8+ Temra cells.

Clones were sequenced by immunoSEQ multiplex PCR, and TCRdb holds only the in-frame ones, with some missing. The repertoire holds some 7,000 clones, with over 65% as singletons. The rearrangement links TRBV2 to TRBJ2-7; maybe TRBD2 (6 bases). The sample was peripheral blood, taken from a patient treated with photon-based radiotherapy. This receptor was taken from a man under 40 with gastric cancer. The CDR3 spells CASRSPGLSYEQYF. In DNA, the CDR3 is TGTGCCAGCAGGTCCCCGGGACTGAGCTACGAGCAGTACTTC.